The 23 T cell receptor beta chains given below trace back to one sample, sequenced in a study of T cell repertoires in cytomegalovirus infection. TCRdb re-analysed the reads in MiXCR, keeping a single row per CDR3 protein. The sample gives some 300,000 distinct CDR3 sequences, 8% to 10% of which show up once; 2.5% is in the top ten. Material: PBMCs. The origin of the receptors is a human donor in good health (CMV status not recorded). Some clones in this sample may be carry-over from other donors' samples.

Many counts were recorded for this clonotype. Compared with germline, one end of the junction differs, possibly owing to a read error. The chain recombines TRBV20-1 with TRBJ2-3; 12 bases map to TRBD2. This CDR3 contains 13 residues. Germline V gene sequence: CDR1 DFQATT, CDR2 SNEGSKA (reference sequence). In DNA, the CDR3 is TGCAGAGCTAGCGGGGGGGTCACAGATACGCAGTATTTT. Its translation is CRASGGVTDTQYF.

V gene TRBV5-6 combines with J gene TRBJ2-3; possible D gene TRBD2, 5 bases. Looked up from germline, CDR1 is SGHDT and CDR2 is YYEEEE. The CDR3 is made up of 18 amino acids. Trimming removed 3 bases at V and 0 bases at J, with 20 bases between. CDR3 region: CASSYGVRGIPSTDTQYF. The CDR3 nucleotides read TGTGCCAGCAGCTACGGGGTCCGAGGAATACCGAGCACAGATACGCAGTATTTT.

This clonotype was recorded at least ten times. The CDR3, as DNA: TGTGCCAGCAGCCAAATTCCCTTGGGGACTTCGCAAGAGACCCAGTACTTC. Translated: CASSQIPLGTSQETQYF. The chain recombines TRBV3-1 with TRBJ2-5; a possible D gene is TRBD2 (6 bases). Germline V gene lookup returns CDR1 LGHDT and CDR2 YNNKEL (reference sequence). The CDR3 consists of 17 residues. The V end was cut by 2 bases, the J end by 2 bases, with 18 bases between.

The table lists this clonotype with many counts. The chain recombines TRBV28 with TRBJ1-2; D remains unclear. The CDR3 loop spans 13 amino acids. Trimming shortened V by 1 base and J by 5 bases, and 8 bases separated the two germline ends. CDR1 MDHEN and CDR2 SYDVKM come from the germline V gene. The chain's CDR3 is CASSLYSLYGYTF. CDR3 DNA: TGTGCCAGCAGTTTATACAGCCTGTATGGCTACACCTTC.

This clonotype was recorded at least ten times. This rearrangement joins TRBV9 to TRBJ1-6, with TRBD1 matching over 7 bases. The CDR3 contains 15 residues. The V gene's germline CDR1 is SGDLS and CDR2 YYNGEE. The V gene end was trimmed by 4 bases and the J gene end by 11 bases; junction bases not matched to a gene: 12. CDR3 protein: CASSPRDRDFPPLHF. In DNA, the CDR3 is TGTGCCAGCAGCCCCCGGGACAGAGATTTTCCACCCCTCCACTTT.

In this sample, this clonotype turned up a few times. The CDR3 DNA sequence: TGCGCCAGCAGCCAAGAACCAGGGACCTACGAGCAGTACGTC. Encoded protein: CASSQEPGTYEQYV. The chain carries TRBV4-1 and TRBJ2-7, with D possibly being TRBD1 (5 bases). CDR1 MGHRA and CDR2 YSYEKL come from the germline V gene. CDR3 length: 14 amino acids. V shed 0 bases and J shed 2 bases, with 8 bases lying between them.

This clonotype has at least ten counts. The chain couples TRBV7-2 to TRBJ1-2, with 7 bases fitting TRBD1. The V segment lost 4 bases and the J segment 4 bases; nucleotides outside the gene matches: 6. The germline V gene has CDR1 SGHTA and CDR2 FQGNSA. The CDR3 has 14 amino acids. CDR3 residues: CASSSRQGAYGYTF. The CDR3 bases are TGTGCCAGCAGCTCAAGACAGGGCGCCTATGGCTACACCTTC.

This clonotype occurred many times. This rearrangement joins TRBV20-1 to TRBJ1-2; D remains unclear. This CDR3 comprises 15 residues. The germline V and J ends were trimmed by 0 bases and 5 bases, with 16 bases remaining between them. Germline V CDR1 and CDR2: DFQATT, SNEGSKA (reference sequence). The CDR3 sequence is CSARDLSTTRYGYTF. CDR3 in DNA: TGCAGTGCTAGAGATCTTTCAACAACCCGGTATGGCTACACCTTC.

This chain joins TRBV29-1 and TRBJ2-5; D may be TRBD1 (5 bases). The CDR3 is 13 residues long. The germline gives CDR1 SQVTM, CDR2 ANQGSEA. V lost 3 bases and J lost 4, with 12 bases in between. CDR3 sequence: CSVDKGFTETQYF. The CDR3, as DNA: TGCAGCGTTGATAAGGGGTTCACAGAGACCCAGTACTTC.

The sample holds many counts of this clonotype. The chain employs TRBV29-1 and TRBJ1-1; TRBD1 agrees at 7 bases. Germline lookup yields CDR1 SQVTM and CDR2 ANQGSEA. Losses at the gene ends were 1 base for V and 11 bases for J; bases not matched to a gene: 7. CDR3 size: 12 residues. The CDR3 region is CSVEGGQVGAFF. CDR3 sequence (DNA): TGCAGCGTTGAAGGCGGACAGGTGGGGGCTTTCTTT.

This clonotype was counted many times. The genes are TRBV6-2 or TRBV6-3 and TRBJ2-1, with TRBD2 matching 10 bases. Losses at the gene ends were 2 bases for V and 4 bases for J; bases not matched to a gene: 5. The CDR3 has 16 amino acids. Looked up from germline, CDR1 is MNHEY and CDR2 is SVGEGT. CDR3 loop: CASSYRTSGSYNEQFF. In DNA form, the CDR3 reads TGTGCCAGCAGTTACAGGACTAGCGGATCGTACAATGAGCAGTTCTTC.

This clonotype was seen repeatedly, ten times or more. The V gene is TRBV28, the J gene TRBJ2-1, with D unclear. The CDR3 contains 13 residues. Trimming left V 6 bases short and J 7 bases short, with 13 bases between. Germline V lookup: CDR1 MDHEN, CDR2 SYDVKM. The CDR3 sequence is CASRGPGRNEQFF. The CDR3 bases are TGTGCCAGCAGGGGTCCAGGTAGAAATGAGCAGTTCTTC.

This clonotype was counted at least ten times. The chain joins TRBV5-4 to TRBJ2-5, with D perhaps TRBD2 (5 bases). V dropped 0 bases and J dropped 5 bases, with 11 bases sitting between them. The CDR3 has 14 amino acids. Germline assignment: CDR1 SGHNT and CDR2 YYREEE (reference sequence). The CDR3 protein is CASSLGAGLETQYF. CDR3 sequence (DNA): TGTGCCAGCAGCTTGGGGGCGGGTTTGGAGACCCAGTACTTC.

Note on this clonotype: A clone one base away is much larger, so this may be a read error. The J gene is TRBJ2-1, the V gene TRBV20-1; D call uncertain. V lost 8 bases and J 6 bases, leaving 17 bases between the germline ends. The germline gives CDR1 DFQATT, CDR2 SNEGSKA (reference sequence). The length of the CDR3 is 13 residues. The CDR3 region has the DNA TGCAGTCCTACGTCACACAACTTCAATGAGCAGTTCTTC. Amino acids: CSPTSHNFNEQFF.

The V call is TRBV24-1, the J call TRBJ1-1; 7 bases are shared with TRBD1. There are 16 residues in the CDR3. Germline V gives CDR1 KGHDR, CDR2 SFDVKD. The junction had 14 bases not matched to a gene; V was cut back by 7 bases and J by 4 bases. CDR3 amino acids: CATSPGQPSRSTEAFF. Here the CDR3 DNA reads TGTGCCACCAGCCCGGGACAGCCATCTAGGAGCACTGAAGCTTTCTTT.

This clonotype was counted many times. The V and J genes are TRBV10-3 and TRBJ1-1; 7 positions agree with TRBD1. Germline V gene data show CDR1 as ENHRY and CDR2 as SYGVKD. CDR3 length: 13 residues. Trimming took 4 bases from V and 4 from J; bases not matched to a gene: 3. Here the CDR3 DNA reads TGTGCCATCAGTGGAACAGGGGTCACTGAAGCTTTCTTT. Residues: CAISGTGVTEAFF.

The table lists this clonotype with many counts. The rearrangement links TRBV6-1 to TRBJ2-4, with TRBD1 matching over 11 bases. This CDR3 contains 16 residues. Germline V gives CDR1 MNHNS, CDR2 SASEGT. Unmatched junction bases numbered 11, after V lost 4 bases and J lost 9 bases. CDR3 sequence reads: CASSADRGRLSAIQYF. DNA for the CDR3: TGTGCCAGCAGTGCGGACAGGGGGCGCCTTTCGGCCATTCAGTACTTC.

This clonotype was seen repeatedly, ten times or more. The chain couples TRBV2 to TRBJ1-1, with a possible D match to TRBD1 (6 bases). Germline CDR1 and CDR2: SNHLY and FYNNEI. Between the trimmed V and J ends, which lost 1 base and 1 base, there was a span of 10 bases. CDR3 length: 15 amino acids. The CDR3 region has the DNA TGTGCCAGCAGTGAAGTCCAGGGGAGGAACACTGAAGCTTTCTTT. Encoded protein: CASSEVQGRNTEAFF.

Ten or more counts support this clonotype. This chain uses TRBV20-1 with TRBJ2-7; 13 nucleotides align to TRBD2. CDR1 DFQATT and CDR2 SNEGSKA come from the germline V gene (reference sequence). The CDR3 has 16 amino acids. Unmatched junction bases numbered 11, after V lost 4 bases and J lost 5 bases. The CDR3 protein is CSAIPTSGGAGNEQYV. The CDR3 DNA sequence: TGCAGTGCTATCCCCACTAGCGGGGGGGCCGGAAACGAGCAGTACGTC.

The rearrangement links TRBV20-1 to TRBJ2-1; maybe TRBD2 (6 bases). CDR1 and CDR2 (germline): DFQATT, SNEGSKA (reference sequence). Deletions cut 3 bases from V and 7 bases from J, with 10 bases between. The CDR3 covers 12 residues. The chain's CDR3 is CSASSGRNEQFF. Here the CDR3 DNA reads TGCAGTGCTAGTTCAGGGAGGAATGAGCAGTTCTTC.

V and J are TRBV28 and TRBJ1-2; D is perhaps TRBD1 (5 bases). Trimming stripped 6 bases from V and 7 bases from J, with 21 bases between. This CDR3 comprises 15 residues. CDR1 is MDHEN and CDR2 is SYDVKM in the germline V gene. The CDR3 region has the DNA TGTGCCAGCAGATCGACAGCGCGAAAACTATTTGGCTACACCTTC. Its translation is CASRSTARKLFGYTF.

This clonotype was counted ten times or more. The chain combines TRBV5-6 with TRBJ2-1; 7 bases align to TRBD1. Germline V CDR1 and CDR2: SGHDT, YYEEEE. V lost 3 bases and J lost 1; bases outside the gene matches: 4. The CDR3 sequence is 15 residues long. CDR3 nucleotides: TGTGCCAGCAGCTCGACAGGGTTATCCTACAATGAGCAGTTCTTC. Its protein product is CASSSTGLSYNEQFF.

The count of this clonotype is one. The gene calls are TRBV28 and TRBJ2-7; D is uncertain. The CDR3 runs to 12 residues. CDR1 is MDHEN, CDR2 SYDVKM, per germline. V lost 5 bases to trimming and J lost 2 bases, with 7 bases between them. This chain's CDR3 is CASSSTTYEQYV. The CDR3 coding sequence is TGTGCCAGCAGTAGCACCACCTACGAGCAGTACGTC.